One and the same sample provided the 15 T cell receptor beta chains below, sequenced in a study of CD8 T cells in Susac syndrome. The RNA input was about 0.5 to 1 ug, and it was reverse transcribed with random hexamers. TCRdb processed the immunoSEQ multiplex PCR reads anew with MiXCR; each CDR3 protein has one entry. The data contain approximately 150,000 distinct CDR3 sequences, approximately 94% of them singletons. The sample consisted of CD4+ T cells from PBMCs. These receptors all come from a human donor in good health.

The chain carries TRBV28 and TRBJ1-1; D perhaps matches TRBD1 (5 bases). The CDR3 has 14 residues. CDR1 is MDHEN and CDR2 is SYDVKM in the germline V gene. With 1 base removed from V and 7 bases from J, the gap between germline ends came to 13 bases. The CDR3 coding sequence is TGTGCCAGCAGTTTATTGGGGGGTCGGGTTGAAGCTTTCTTT. This translates into CASSLLGGRVEAFF.

V is TRBV11-1 and J is TRBJ1-2, with 7 bases aligning to TRBD1. Germline CDR1 is SGHAT and CDR2 is FQDESV (reference sequence). J gave up 4 bases and V 5 bases, and 16 bases lay outside the gene matches. CDR3 length: 17 residues. The CDR3 protein is CASSQYRGSFLSYGYTF. The CDR3 DNA reads TGTGCCAGCAGCCAATACAGGGGATCCTTCCTAAGCTATGGCTACACCTTC.

The J gene is TRBJ2-3, the V gene TRBV28; tentative D call: TRBD2 (7 bases). Trimming cost V 7 bases and J 6 bases, with 32 bases left between them. The CDR3 is 19 amino acids. Germline lookup yields CDR1 MDHEN and CDR2 SYDVKM. CDR3 sequence reads: CASIGYRRLGGLPRDTQYF. The DNA for the CDR3 is TGTGCCAGCATAGGGTATCGGCGGCTCGGGGGGCTACCGAGGGATACGCAGTATTTT.

The rearrangement links TRBV28 to TRBJ2-5; possibly TRBD2 for D (6 bases). V gave up 2 bases and J gave up 4 bases, with 14 bases separating them. The CDR3 loop spans 15 amino acids. Germline V CDR1 and CDR2: MDHEN, SYDVKM. CDR3: CASSLLLAGAETQYF. CDR3 sequence (DNA): TGTGCCAGCAGTTTACTACTAGCTGGAGCAGAGACCCAGTACTTC.

The chain combines TRBV20-1 with TRBJ1-1, with D tentatively TRBD1 (6 bases). Deletions cut 3 bases from V and 3 bases from J, with 17 bases between. Germline CDR1 and CDR2: DFQATT and SNEGSKA (reference sequence). There are 15 residues in the CDR3. The CDR3 sequence: CSASSPTGSDTEAFF. As DNA, the CDR3 is TGCAGTGCTAGCTCCCCCACAGGGTCTGACACTGAAGCTTTCTTT.

This chain connects TRBV28 to TRBJ2-7, with 9 bases matching TRBD2. The CDR3 has 14 amino acids. V lost 2 bases and J lost 6; bases outside the gene matches: 5. Per the germline V gene, CDR1 is MDHEN and CDR2 is SYDVKM. This CDR3 reads CASSLISGRSEQYF. The CDR3 DNA follows: TGTGCCAGCAGTTTAATAAGCGGGAGGAGCGAGCAGTACTTC.

V is TRBV20-1 and J is TRBJ1-4; the D is unclear. The CDR3 covers 14 residues. Trimming took 1 base from V and 8 from J, leaving 14 bases between them. The germline gives CDR1 DFQATT, CDR2 SNEGSKA (reference sequence). The CDR3 bases are TGCAGTGCTAGAGTTGGTGGCCGAGGAGAAAAACTGTTTTTT. Its translation: CSARVGGRGEKLFF.

The chain combines TRBV7-9 with TRBJ2-5; 7 bases are a match to TRBD2. In germline, CDR1 is SEHNR, CDR2 FQNEAQ (reference sequence). The V segment lost 3 bases and the J segment 5 bases; nucleotides outside the gene matches: 6. The CDR3 runs to 14 residues. The CDR3 reads CASSFASGHETQYF. The CDR3 DNA is TGTGCCAGCAGCTTCGCTAGCGGACACGAGACCCAGTACTTC.

V usage is TRBV24-1 and J usage is TRBJ2-1; 8 bases agree with TRBD1. V shed 5 bases and J 7 bases; nucleotides not matched to a gene: 9. The CDR3 has 15 residues. CDR1 and CDR2 from the germline V gene are KGHDR and SFDVKD. The CDR3 nucleotides read TGTGCCACCAGTGGGCGACAGGGGTTCGGGAATGAGCAGTTCTTC. This translates into CATSGRQGFGNEQFF.

The rearrangement uses TRBV30 and TRBJ1-2; D gene unclear. The germline gives CDR1 GTSNPN, CDR2 SVGIG (reference sequence). The CDR3 contains 11 residues. V was shortened by 5 bases and J by 8 bases, with 12 bases between the two germline ends. The CDR3 bases are TGTGCCTGGGGGAGACAAGGCGGCTACACCTTC. Its protein product is CAWGRQGGYTF.

The rearrangement links TRBV18 to TRBJ2-7; D is possibly TRBD1 (5 bases). The germline gives CDR1 KGHSH, CDR2 LQKENI. CDR3 length: 13 amino acids. V lost 5 bases, J lost 2 bases, and 10 bases lay in between. The CDR3 region has the DNA TGTGCCAGCTCAGAAAGGGGTCCCTACGAGCAGTACTTC. It encodes CASSERGPYEQYF. The complete variable domain, with remaining parts taken from reference TRBV18 and TRBJ2-7, reads NAGVMQNPRHLVRRRGQEARLRCSPMKGHSHVYWYRQLPEEGLKFMVYLQKENIIDESGMPKERFSAEFPKEGPSILRIQQVVRGDSAAYFCASSERGPYEQYFGPGTRLTVT.

This clonotype was seen a few times. This chain links TRBV6-2 or TRBV6-3 with TRBJ1-1; D gene uncertain. This CDR3 region has 13 residues. With 0 bases removed from V and 5 bases from J, the gap between germline ends came to 7 bases. The germline V gene has CDR1 MNHEY and CDR2 SVGEGT. CDR3 sequence: CASSYSHGTEAFF. Written as DNA, the CDR3 is TGTGCCAGCAGTTACTCCCATGGAACTGAAGCTTTCTTT.

CDR3 protein: CASSQDKADGLETQYF. CDR3 coding DNA: TGCGCCAGCAGCCAAGATAAAGCGGATGGTCTGGAGACCCAGTACTTC. The V call is TRBV4-1, the J call TRBJ2-5; TRBD2 might be the D (5 bases). CDR3 size: 16 residues. V was trimmed by 0 bases and J by 5 bases, leaving 16 bases between them. Looked up from germline, CDR1 is MGHRA and CDR2 is YSYEKL.

The DNA for the CDR3 is TGTGCCAGCAGCCAAGAGGCGAGGGCTACACATGGCTACACCTTC. This gives the protein CASSQEARATHGYTF. The chain has TRBV4-2 and TRBJ1-2; D not resolved. This CDR3 region has 15 residues. Germline V lookup: CDR1 LGHNA, CDR2 YNFKEQ. Deletions cut 0 bases from V and 6 bases from J, with 14 bases between.

V gene TRBV6-6 combines with J gene TRBJ1-4, with a weak D call TRBD1 (5 bases). The germline V gene has CDR1 MNHNY and CDR2 SVGAGI (reference sequence). This CDR3 comprises 15 residues. The V end was cut by 2 bases, the J end by 7 bases, with 14 bases between. CDR3: CASSYGREGTEKLFF. The CDR3 bases are TGTGCCAGCAGTTACGGCAGGGAAGGAACTGAAAAACTGTTTTTT.